The rows below give T cell receptor beta chains drawn from one sample of a study of CD8+ T cells in alopecia areata. The table came from immunoSEQ multiplex PCR; TCRdb's copy has only in-frame clones and leaves some out. Of fewer than 150,000 clones listed, roughly 80% were seen once; the top ten hold more than 20%. The sample here was CD8+ T cells sorted from blood, taken at week 4, from a patient treated with tofacitinib. Receptors were obtained from a human donor with alopecia areata. Both conserved end residues are part of each CDR3. A D gene is named only where the DNA matches it firmly.

v_call	d_call	j_call	cdr3_aa
TRBV7-9	-	TRBJ1-2	CASKPEGRGYGYTF
TRBV7-9	-	TRBJ2-7	CASSHPGVYEQYF
TRBV19	TRBD1	TRBJ2-7	CASSLGTGYEQYF
TRBV4-1	-	TRBJ2-1	CASSQGPYNEQFF
TRBV29-1	-	TRBJ2-3	CSVEDFTGGFTDTQYF
TRBV29-1	TRBD1	TRBJ1-2	CSVNWDRGGYTF
TRBV9	-	TRBJ2-5	CASSAGGGFQETQYF
TRBV11-2	-	TRBJ2-7	CASSLDIEDRREQYF
TRBV18	TRBD1	-	CASSLSTGDEQYF
TRBV25-1	-	TRBJ2-3	CASSELGLGGITDTQYF
TRBV7-6	-	TRBJ2-3	CASSSLGGGATDTQYF
TRBV27	-	TRBJ2-7	CASSLMTDYEQYF
TRBV25-1	-	TRBJ1-2	CASTGGGVGYTF
TRBV6-5	-	TRBJ1-1	CASSYSQYFEAFF
TRBV5-4	-	TRBJ2-2	CASSFGSANTGELFF
TRBV27	-	TRBJ1-1	CASSLGGNTEAFF
TRBV27	-	TRBJ2-7	CASSLAGQGYEQYF
TRBV6-5	TRBD1	TRBJ2-7	CASSYSSTGGEQYF
TRBV5-1	-	TRBJ2-7	CASSLAWEEQYF
TRBV29-1	TRBD1	TRBJ2-6	CSARDRGDGANVLTF
TRBV27	-	TRBJ1-4	CASSFRPPGTYYEKLFF
TRBV19	TRBD2	TRBJ2-1	CASSLPAGINEQFF
TRBV11-2	-	TRBJ1-1	CASSLAQVYTEAFF
TRBV29-1	-	TRBJ2-7	CSSGGGTPYEQYF
TRBV7-9	-	TRBJ2-2	CASSLSSGASTGELFF
TRBV4-1	TRBD1	TRBJ2-1	CASRGQGSSEQFF